These 5 T cell receptor beta chains originate from one sample sequenced in a study of PD-1 blockade in classical Hodgkin lymphoma (TCRdb year 2020). Libraries came from the immunoSEQ multiplex PCR assay. What TCRdb holds here is the immuneACCESS table cut down to in-frame rearrangements. Part of the clones is not present; checked against another copy, under half of the missing clones reflect an unresolved V gene, and the others are unexplained. In all, the sample holds 45,000 to 55,000 clones, and about 75% of those were seen once. Roughly 12% of the sample comes from the top ten. The time point label for this specimen denotes: cycle 4 day 1 (C4D1), after more than five weeks of nivolumab. Every trial patient had relapsed following autologous stem cell transplantation, and prior brentuximab vedotin exposure was what differed among cohorts A, B and C. Sequenced material: peripheral blood mononuclear cells (PBMCs), taken before the fourth cycle of nivolumab. The receptors were sampled from a human donor with classical Hodgkin lymphoma.

The J gene is TRBJ2-2, the V gene TRBV5-1; D unclear. CDR3 length: 14 amino acids. The germline V and J ends were trimmed by 7 bases and 1 base, with 11 bases remaining between them. Germline loops: CDR1 SGHRS, CDR2 YFSETQ. CDR3 DNA sequence: TGCGCCAGCTCCTTAACGGTGAACACCGGGGAGCTGTTTTTT. This encodes CASSLTVNTGELFF.

This chain links TRBV19 with TRBJ2-5; tentative D call: TRBD1 (5 bases). Trimming removed 2 bases from V and 5 bases from J, with 15 bases in between. The V gene's germline CDR1 is LNHDA and CDR2 SQIVND (reference sequence). This CDR3 has 15 amino acids. In nucleotides, the CDR3 is TGTGCCAGTAGTATAACAGGTCATGCGCGGGAGACCCAGTACTTC. It specifies CASSITGHARETQYF.

This clone was seen a few times. The J gene is TRBJ2-7, the V gene TRBV5-1, with D perhaps matching TRBD1 or TRBD2 (5 bases each). Germline values: CDR1 SGHRS, CDR2 YFSETQ. The V gene lost 5 bases and the J gene lost 13 bases, with 28 bases spanning the gap. The CDR3 has 15 amino acids. CDR3 bases: TGCGCCAGCAGTCCCGAGTCCTTAGGGACGGTGGGTCCCTACTTC. Translated: CASSPESLGTVGPYF.

This chain connects TRBV6-6 to TRBJ2-7; 8 nucleotides line up with TRBD2. Trimming at V came to 7 bases and at J to 4 bases, leaving 12 bases not matched to a gene. CDR3 size: 15 residues. The germline CDR1 and CDR2 sequences are MNHNY and SVGAGI (reference sequence). The chain's CDR3 is CASTSVSGSRYEQYF. As DNA, the CDR3 is TGTGCCAGCACCTCGGTAAGCGGGAGTAGGTACGAGCAGTACTTC.

This chain uses TRBV6-1 with TRBJ1-1, with D maybe TRBD1 (6 bases). Per the germline V gene, CDR1 is MNHNS and CDR2 is SASEGT. V lost 4 bases and J lost 3, with 18 bases in between. This CDR3 contains 16 residues. The CDR3 here is CASSGPLQGEDTEAFF. As DNA, the CDR3 is TGTGCCAGCAGTGGACCTTTACAGGGCGAGGACACTGAAGCTTTCTTT.